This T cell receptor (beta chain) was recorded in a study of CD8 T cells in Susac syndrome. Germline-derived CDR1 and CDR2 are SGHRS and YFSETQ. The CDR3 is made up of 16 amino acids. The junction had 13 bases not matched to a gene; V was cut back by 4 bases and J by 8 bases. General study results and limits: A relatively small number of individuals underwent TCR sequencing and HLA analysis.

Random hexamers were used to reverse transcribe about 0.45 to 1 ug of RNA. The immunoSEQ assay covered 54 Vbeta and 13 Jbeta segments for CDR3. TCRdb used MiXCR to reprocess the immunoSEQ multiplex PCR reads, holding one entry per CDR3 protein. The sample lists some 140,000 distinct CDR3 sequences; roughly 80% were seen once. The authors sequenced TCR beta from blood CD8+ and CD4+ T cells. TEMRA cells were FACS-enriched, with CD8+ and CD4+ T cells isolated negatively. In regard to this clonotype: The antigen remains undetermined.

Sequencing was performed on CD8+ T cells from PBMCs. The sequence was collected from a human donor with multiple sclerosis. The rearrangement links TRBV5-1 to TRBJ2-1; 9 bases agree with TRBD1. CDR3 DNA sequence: TGCGCCAGCAGCCTGAAACCCGGGACAGGGTATCATGAGCAGTTCTTC. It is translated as CASSLKPGTGYHEQFF.